These T cell receptor beta chains were read from a single sample in a study of T-cell reconstitution after alpha-beta-depleted transplantation in children. Via MiXCR, TCRdb re-called the PCR reads, giving one row per CDR3 protein. The data show about 500,000 distinct CDR3 sequences, around a third seen once. This material consisted of PBMCs from the stem cell graft donor, taken from the stem cell graft. These receptors were obtained from a human donor who donated a stem cell graft to a child with aplastic anemia. CDR3s include the opening cysteine and the closing phenylalanine or tryptophan. Each record gives: J gene, D gene, V gene, clone size, CDR3 protein, CDR3 DNA. D genes are given only for firm matches. The listing skips clone size in some rows; elsewhere it reads once, few, many or a size class.

TRBJ1-1 | - | TRBV12-3/TRBV12-4 | many | CASSMGNTEAFF | TGTGCCAGCAGCATGGGAAACACTGAAGCTTTCTTT
TRBJ2-1 | - | TRBV4-3 | - | CASSQEYSSYNEQFF | TGCGCCAGCAGCCAAGAATATAGCTCCTACAATGAGCAGTTCTTC
TRBJ1-6 | - | TRBV7-2 | few | CASSRLSVATNSPLHF | TGTGCCAGCAGCCGACTGTCGGTGGCTACTAATTCACCCCTCCACTTT
TRBJ2-5 | - | TRBV12-3/TRBV12-4 | many | CASRSQETQYF | TGTGCCAGCAGGTCACAAGAGACCCAGTACTTC
TRBJ1-2 | - | TRBV11-1 | once | CASSRPPANNYGYTF | TGTGCCAGCAGCCGGCCCCCAGCCAATAACTATGGCTACACCTTC
TRBJ1-2 | - | TRBV20-1 | few | CSARDEGGDNYGYTF | TGCAGTGCTAGAGATGAGGGAGGAGATAACTATGGCTACACCTTC
TRBJ2-5 | TRBD1 | TRBV6-5 | few | CASSYGQGARGRTQYF | TGTGCCAGCAGTTACGGACAGGGGGCGCGAGGACGGACCCAGTACTTC
TRBJ2-1 | TRBD2 | TRBV15 | - | CATSRTSGQRNEQFF | TGTGCCACCAGCAGGACTAGCGGGCAAAGGAATGAGCAGTTCTTC
TRBJ2-1 | - | TRBV11-3 | few | CASSLGGLSYNEQFF | TGTGCCAGCAGCTTAGGGGGGCTTTCCTACAATGAGCAGTTCTTC
TRBJ2-7 | - | TRBV18 | - | CASSPVRINYSFYEQYF | TGTGCCAGCTCACCAGTCCGAATAAATTACAGTTTCTACGAGCAGTACTTC
TRBJ2-7 | - | TRBV5-1 | - | CASAVQASDYEQYF | TGCGCCAGCGCAGTCCAGGCGTCTGACTACGAGCAGTACTTC
TRBJ1-2 | - | TRBV2 | - | CASRSDHRQRPHNYGYTF | TGTGCCAGCAGATCCGATCACCGACAGCGACCCCATAACTATGGCTACACCTTC
TRBJ2-2 | - | TRBV29-1 | few | CSVARGTGELFF | TGCAGCGTTGCAAGGGGGACCGGGGAGCTGTTTTTT
TRBJ2-7 | - | TRBV15 | - | CATSRDLGVYEQYF | TGTGCCACCAGCAGAGATCTCGGGGTTTACGAGCAGTACTTC
TRBJ2-3 | TRBD2 | TRBV5-1 | - | CASSLPSGSGSDTQYF | TGCGCCAGCAGCTTGCCCAGCGGGAGTGGGTCAGATACGCAGTATTTT
TRBJ2-1 | - | TRBV4-3 | - | CASGPTSGRAYNEQFF | TGCGCCAGCGGGCCCACTAGTGGGAGAGCGTACAATGAGCAGTTCTTC
TRBJ1-2 | TRBD1 | TRBV10-3 | - | CAISERAGGGLMGYTF | TGTGCCATCAGTGAGAGGGCAGGGGGCGGCCTAATGGGCTACACCTTC
TRBJ1-1 | TRBD1 | TRBV6-1 | few | CARWTGRTMNTEAFF | TGTGCCAGGTGGACAGGGCGCACCATGAACACTGAAGCTTTCTTT
TRBJ2-1 | - | TRBV7-2 | few | CASSLVMNEQFF | TGTGCCAGCAGCTTAGTTATGAATGAGCAGTTCTTC
TRBJ1-1 | - | TRBV12-3/TRBV12-4 | - | CASTRSRTAEAFF | TGTGCCAGCACGAGGAGCAGAACCGCTGAAGCTTTCTTT
TRBJ2-3 | - | TRBV20-1 | few | CSASRRKGDTQYF | TGCAGTGCTAGTCGCAGGAAGGGAGATACGCAGTATTTT
TRBJ1-2 | - | TRBV20-1 | many | CSANHGGVAGYTF | TGCAGTGCTAATCATGGGGGGGTCGCTGGCTACACCTTC
TRBJ1-2 | - | TRBV29-1 | - | CSVLSAGYGYTF | TGCAGCGTTCTTAGTGCGGGCTATGGCTACACCTTC
TRBJ1-1 | TRBD1 | TRBV12-3/TRBV12-4 | few | CASSWPTGEAFF | TGTGCCAGCAGTTGGCCGACAGGGGAAGCTTTCTTT
TRBJ2-7 | TRBD2 | TRBV18 | few | CASTPGGADEQYF | TGTGCCAGCACTCCGGGGGGGGCTGACGAGCAGTACTTC